This T cell receptor beta chain came from a study of shared clonotypes between healthy human individuals. Study at large: The donors, two women and a few men, were aged 18 to 49.

Terminally differentiated effector memory CD45RA+ cells were left out of the naive CD8 fraction, which was CD45RO-negative and positively selected for CCR7. Caucasian adults residing in Nashville, Tennessee made up all the donors. TCRdb's copy holds only in-frame clones and misses some; the assay was immunoSEQ multiplex PCR. This sample has roughly 850,000 clones, with around 96% found just once. Germline V gene data show CDR1 as MNHEY and CDR2 as SMNVEV (reference sequence). The CDR3 length is 13 residues. V dropped 0 bases and J dropped 7 bases, with 6 bases sitting between them. The TCR comes from a man younger than 45 in good health. Material for sequencing was naive CD8+ T cells sorted from blood. This chain connects TRBV27 to TRBJ2-2; D call uncertain. The CDR3 DNA sequence: TGTGCCAGCAGTTTATCTCGTCACGGGGAGCTGTTTTTT. It encodes CASSLSRHGELFF.